This TCR beta chain was retrieved from a study of cytomegalovirus exposure and HLA in healthy donors. The study, taken as a whole, reports: At a 0.05 false discovery rate, a later analysis found approximately 17,000 TCR beta sequences to be associated with HLA alleles. Later, an analysis found that common viral pathogens appeared to be linked with several of the most significant clusters.

This CDR3 has 16 residues. Germline lookup yields CDR1 SGHAT and CDR2 FQNNGV. The V gene end was trimmed by 2 bases and the J gene end by 0 bases; junction bases not matched to a gene: 6. Amplification used 60 Vbeta primers and 13 Jbeta primers. Generated by immunoSEQ multiplex PCR, the TCRdb table keeps only in-frame clones and is missing some. The table shows almost 80,000 clones, with 67% occurring only once. This clone was seen just once. Antigen unknown. The specimen sequenced was PBMCs. The chain combines TRBV11-2 with TRBJ2-7; 8 bases agree with TRBD1. The TCR originated in a woman in her fifties or sixties in good health and CMV-seropositive. The CDR3 sequence is CASSLSSDRGSYEQYV. The CDR3 nucleotides are TGTGCCAGCAGCTTATCTTCAGACAGGGGCTCCTACGAGCAGTACGTC.